This T cell receptor beta chain appears in the sequencing data of a study of vaccination and CD4 T cells after COVID-19. Study context: SARS-CoV-2, HCoV-NL63, HCoV-OC43 and HCoV-229E supplied the overlapping spike peptides used to stimulate cells. Overall study results and limits: Looking at convalescent patients, a median roughly 90% of reactive clones were present only post-vaccination.

Germline lookup yields CDR1 DFQATT and CDR2 SNEGSKA (reference sequence). The CDR3 is made up of 13 amino acids. The V and J ends lost 2 bases and 7 bases, in that order; junction bases with no gene match: 2. Cultured CD4+ T-cell DNA underwent Oncomine TCR Beta short-read sequencing. Investigators isolated genomic DNA from cultured CD4+ T cells. TCRdb recomputed calls from the PCR reads with MiXCR, one row per CDR3 protein. The data contain about 9,400 distinct CDR3 sequences, 33% of them seen just once; the ten biggest clones take up about 23%. This clonotype was detected only a few times. The antigen remains undetermined. Treatment indicated: roughly ten-day PBMC culture with coronavirus spike peptide pools or control peptides (ViraFEST assay). Samples of CD4+ T cells were obtained from the unexposed donor before the COVID-19 pandemic (2011-2018). Cultures of PBMCs, a few million per well, were set up with roughly 9.5 IU/ml IL-2 and 8 to 10 ug/ml peptide pools.

Sequencing was done on a sample of CD4+ T cells from blood, cultured in vitro. The rearrangement joins TRBV20-1 to TRBJ2-1, with 10 bases aligning to TRBD2. This receptor was taken from a human donor in good health. CDR3 in amino acids: CSARSLAGNEQFF. The CDR3, as DNA: TGCAGTGCTAGATCACTAGCGGGAAATGAGCAGTTCTTC.